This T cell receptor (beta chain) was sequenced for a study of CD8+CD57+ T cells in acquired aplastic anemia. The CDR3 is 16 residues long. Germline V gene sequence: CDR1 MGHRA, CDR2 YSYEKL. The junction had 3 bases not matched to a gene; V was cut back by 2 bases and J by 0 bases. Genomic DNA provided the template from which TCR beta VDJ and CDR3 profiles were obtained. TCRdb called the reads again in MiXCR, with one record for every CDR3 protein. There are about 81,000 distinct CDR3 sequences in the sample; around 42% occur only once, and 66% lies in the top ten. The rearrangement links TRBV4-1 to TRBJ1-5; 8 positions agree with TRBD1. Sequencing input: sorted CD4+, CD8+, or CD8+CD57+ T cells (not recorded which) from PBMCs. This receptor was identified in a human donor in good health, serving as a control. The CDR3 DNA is TGCGCCAGCAGCCAACAGACAGGGGTTAGCAATCAGCCCCAGCATTTT. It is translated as CASSQQTGVSNQPQHF.